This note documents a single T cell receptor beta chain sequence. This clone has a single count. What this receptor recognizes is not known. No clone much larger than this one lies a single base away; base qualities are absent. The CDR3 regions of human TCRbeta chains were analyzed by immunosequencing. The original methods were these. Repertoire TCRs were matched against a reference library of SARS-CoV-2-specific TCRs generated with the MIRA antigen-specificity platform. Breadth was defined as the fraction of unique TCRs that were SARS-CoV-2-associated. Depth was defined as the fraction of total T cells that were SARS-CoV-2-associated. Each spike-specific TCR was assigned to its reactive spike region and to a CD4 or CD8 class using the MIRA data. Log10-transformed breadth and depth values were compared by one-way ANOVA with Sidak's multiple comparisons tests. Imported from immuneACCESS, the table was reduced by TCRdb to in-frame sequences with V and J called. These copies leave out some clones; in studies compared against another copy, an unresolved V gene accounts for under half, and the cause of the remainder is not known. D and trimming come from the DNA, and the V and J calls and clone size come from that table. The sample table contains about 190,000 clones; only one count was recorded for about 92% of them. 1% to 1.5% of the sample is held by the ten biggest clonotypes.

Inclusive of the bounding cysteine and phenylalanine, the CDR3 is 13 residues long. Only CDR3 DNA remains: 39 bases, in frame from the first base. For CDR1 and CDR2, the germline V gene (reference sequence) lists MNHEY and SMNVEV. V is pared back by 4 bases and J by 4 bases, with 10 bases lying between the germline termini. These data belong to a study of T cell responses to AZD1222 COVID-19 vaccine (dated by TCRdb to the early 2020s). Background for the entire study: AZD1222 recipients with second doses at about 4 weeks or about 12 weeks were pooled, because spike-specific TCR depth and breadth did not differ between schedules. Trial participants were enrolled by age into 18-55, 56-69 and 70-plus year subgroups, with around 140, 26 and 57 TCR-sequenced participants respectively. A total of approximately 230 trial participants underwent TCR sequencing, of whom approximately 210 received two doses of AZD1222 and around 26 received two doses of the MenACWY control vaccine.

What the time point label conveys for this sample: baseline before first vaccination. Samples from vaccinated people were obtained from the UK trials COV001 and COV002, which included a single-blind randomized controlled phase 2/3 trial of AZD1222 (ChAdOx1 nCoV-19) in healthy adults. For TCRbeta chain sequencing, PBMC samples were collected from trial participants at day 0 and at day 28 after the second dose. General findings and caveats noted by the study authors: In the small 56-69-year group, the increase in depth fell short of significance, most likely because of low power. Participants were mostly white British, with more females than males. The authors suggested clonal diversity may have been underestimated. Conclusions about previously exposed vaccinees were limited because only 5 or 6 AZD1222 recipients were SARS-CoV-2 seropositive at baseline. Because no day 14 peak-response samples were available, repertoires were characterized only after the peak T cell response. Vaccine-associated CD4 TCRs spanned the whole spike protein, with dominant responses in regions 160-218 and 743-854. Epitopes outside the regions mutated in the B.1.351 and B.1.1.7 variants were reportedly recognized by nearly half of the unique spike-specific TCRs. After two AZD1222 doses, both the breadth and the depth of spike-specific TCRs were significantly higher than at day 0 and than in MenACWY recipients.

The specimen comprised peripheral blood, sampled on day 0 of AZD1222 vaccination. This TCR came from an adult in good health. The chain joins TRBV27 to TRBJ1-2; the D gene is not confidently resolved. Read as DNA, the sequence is TGTGCCAGCAGTTCCGTTGGAAGCTATGGCTACACCTTC. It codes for CASSSVGSYGYTF.